Following are 8 T cell receptor beta chains from one sample sequenced in a study of monozygotic twins with inflammatory bowel disease. TCRdb re-analyzed the 5' RACE reads; it lists each CDR3 protein once, without DNA. The specimen's table records approximately 150,000 distinct CDR3 sequences. Sequenced sample: blood. These TCRs come from a human donor with ulcerative colitis or Crohn's disease, or a healthy co-twin of an affected twin (not recorded which).

The J gene is TRBJ1-1, the V gene TRBV30. In germline, CDR1 is GTSNPN, CDR2 SVGIG (reference sequence). The CDR3 contains 13 residues. The CDR3 spells CAAGRDGATEAFF.

The chain has TRBV5-1 and TRBJ2-6. Germline V CDR1 and CDR2: SGHRS, YFSETQ. The CDR3 is made up of 17 amino acids. Here the CDR3 reads CASSFFQITSGANVLTF. Full variable domain (outside the CDR3, taken from reference TRBV5-1 and TRBJ2-6): KAGVTQTPRYLIKTRGQQVTLSCSPISGHRSVSWYQQTPGQGLQFLFEYFSETQRNKGNFPGRFSGRQFSNSRSEMNVSTLELGDSALYLCASSFFQITSGANVLTFGAGSRLTVL.

The chain has TRBV5-6 and TRBJ2-1. This CDR3 has 13 residues. Germline loops: CDR1 SGHDT, CDR2 YYEEEE. CDR3 sequence: CASSLGLKSEQFF.

This sequence joins TRBV18 and TRBJ2-2. CDR1 is KGHSH and CDR2 is LQKENI in the germline V gene. This CDR3 region has 15 residues. CDR3 in amino acids: CASSQPGQNTGDLFF.

V gene TRBV5-1 combines with J gene TRBJ1-1. The CDR3 totals 14 residues. Germline V gives CDR1 SGHRS, CDR2 YFSETQ. The CDR3 is CASSLEWRNTEAFF.

This sequence joins TRBV7-3 and TRBJ2-1; lacking DNA, the TRBD1 call made by TCRdb goes unchecked. The germline gives CDR1 SGHTA, CDR2 FQGTGA. The CDR3 has 15 amino acids. CDR3 region: CASSFSGGDYNEQFF.

This sequence joins TRBV18 and TRBJ2-7; TCRdb names TRBD1, which stays unverified in the absence of DNA. The CDR3 spans 15 residues. Per the germline V gene, CDR1 is KGHSH and CDR2 is LQKENI. The CDR3 region is CASSNRTGSSYEQYF.

The gene calls are TRBV9 and TRBJ2-1; TCRdb indicates TRBD2, and absent DNA this call remains unverified. There are 15 residues in the CDR3. Germline values: CDR1 SGDLS, CDR2 YYNGEE. The CDR3 loop reads CASSVTSGGAGEQFF.